This is a list of T cell receptor beta chains from one sample in a study of identical twins. TCRdb re-analysed the 5' RACE reads in MiXCR, keeping a single row per CDR3 protein. This sample carries about 890,000 distinct CDR3 sequences, 9% to 15% of them seen once, and the ten largest clones take around 1.5%. The sample was also reused in another study, on yellow fever vaccine responses in identical twins.

The sequenced sample was PBMCs. These receptors were obtained from a woman younger than 35 in good health. Each CDR3 is given with its conserved first and last residue. A D gene is named only where the DNA matches it firmly. Only some rows state a clone size, as once, few, many or a class for expanded clones.

V gene	J gene	clone size	D gene	CDR3 DNA	CDR3 protein
TRBV11-2	TRBJ2-2	-	-	TGTGCCAGCAGCTTAGATTTGGGAATCGGGGAGCTGTTTTTT	CASSLDLGIGELFF
TRBV20-1	TRBJ2-2	few	-	TGCAGTGCTAGATTAGCCATCCAAGGGGACACCGGGGAGCTGTTTTTT	CSARLAIQGDTGELFF
TRBV18	TRBJ2-1	-	TRBD2	TGTGCCAGCTCACCACCACGCGGGGGAAATGAGCAGTTCTTC	CASSPPRGGNEQFF
TRBV19	TRBJ2-1	few	TRBD2	TGTGCCAGTAGTACCACGGGACTAGCCCCTAGGGAGCAGTTCTTC	CASSTTGLAPREQFF
TRBV20-1	TRBJ2-5	-	-	TGCAGTGCTAGAGATACGAACAAAGAGACCCAGTACTTC	CSARDTNKETQYF
TRBV28	TRBJ2-1	-	-	TGTGCCAGCAGTTTCGTTAGGTGGGACAATGAGCAGTTCTTC	CASSFVRWDNEQFF
TRBV4-2	TRBJ2-1	few	TRBD1	TGTGCCAGCAGCCAAGAGTGGACAGGGGCCAATGAGCAGTTCTTC	CASSQEWTGANEQFF
TRBV29-1	TRBJ1-2	-	-	TGCAGCGTTGAAGATGACACCTATGGCTACACCTTC	CSVEDDTYGYTF
TRBV7-2	TRBJ1-5	many	-	TGTGCCAGCAGTCCGGAGGGGGGAAATCAGCCCCAGCATTTT	CASSPEGGNQPQHF
TRBV5-6	TRBJ2-5	-	-	TGTGCCAGCAGCTTTGATAGCCTAGTTGGAGAGACCCAGTACTTC	CASSFDSLVGETQYF
TRBV27	TRBJ2-5	-	TRBD2	TGTGCCAGCAGGAGAGCGGGAGGCGAGACCCAGTACTTC	CASRRAGGETQYF
TRBV5-1	TRBJ2-5	few	-	TGCGCCAGCAGCTTGGAGATAGGGCGAGAGACCCAGTACTTC	CASSLEIGRETQYF
TRBV9	TRBJ2-3	few	-	TGTGCCAGCAGCGTATCGGCTAGCTTCACAGATACGCAGTATTTT	CASSVSASFTDTQYF
TRBV6-5	TRBJ2-5	-	-	TGTGCCAGCAGTTACTCTGGGGCTGGAGAGACCCAGTACTTC	CASSYSGAGETQYF
TRBV5-1	TRBJ2-7	-	-	TGCGCCAGCAGCTTGGGGGGACTCGGGGGAACCTACGAGCAGTACTTC	CASSLGGLGGTYEQYF
TRBV2	TRBJ2-1	-	TRBD2	TGTGCCAGCAGGCCTAGCGGGAGGCCAAATGAGCAGTTCTTC	CASRPSGRPNEQFF
TRBV7-2	TRBJ2-1	-	TRBD2	TGTGCCAGCGGCTTTAGCGGGTCCGGCCGGGTCAATGAGCAGTTCTTC	CASGFSGSGRVNEQFF
TRBV20-1	TRBJ1-1	-	-	TGCAGTGCGTCCCGGGGGAGAATGAACACTGAAGCTTTCTTT	CSASRGRMNTEAFF
TRBV4-2	TRBJ2-2	few	TRBD1	TGTGCCAGCAGACGGACAGGGCAGAGTGACGGGGAGCTGTTTTTT	CASRRTGQSDGELFF
TRBV6-1	TRBJ1-1	-	TRBD1	TGTGCCAGCAGTACGGACAGGGGATGGAACACTGAAGCTTTCTTT	CASSTDRGWNTEAFF
TRBV4-1	TRBJ2-7	many	-	TGCGCCAGCAGCCACCTAGCCGTCGGTTCCTACGAGCAGTACTTC	CASSHLAVGSYEQYF
TRBV28	TRBJ2-2	-	-	TGTGCCAGCAGTTTAGAGACTACGCGTCCGGAGCTGTTTTTT	CASSLETTRPELFF
TRBV20-1	TRBJ2-5	few	-	TGCAGTGCTAGAGAAGGGAGCCAAGAGACCCAGTACTTC	CSAREGSQETQYF
TRBV28	TRBJ2-1	few	TRBD1	TGTGCCAGCAGTTCTACAGGGGAGAGGTTCAATGAGCAGTTCTTC	CASSSTGERFNEQFF
TRBV20-1	TRBJ1-2	-	-	TGCAGTGCCGTACAGGGCGTGGATGGCTACACCTTC	CSAVQGVDGYTF
TRBV29-1	TRBJ2-1	-	TRBD2	TGCAGCGTCGAATTCCCGGGACTAGCGGAACAAAACTCCTACAATGAGCAGTTCTTC	CSVEFPGLAEQNSYNEQFF
TRBV6-5	TRBJ2-2	-	-	TGTGCCAGCAGCTACGGGCACAACACCGGGGAGCTGTTTTTT	CASSYGHNTGELFF
TRBV5-1	TRBJ2-3	many	TRBD2	TGCGCCAGCAGCTTGGGGACTAGCGCCCCAGATACGCAGTATTTT	CASSLGTSAPDTQYF
TRBV20-1	TRBJ2-3	many	-	TGCAGTGCTAGAAATCGCCTCACAGATACGCAGTATTTT	CSARNRLTDTQYF
TRBV4-2	TRBJ1-1	-	-	TGTGCCAGCAGCCAAGAACAACAGATGAACACTGAAGCTTTCTTT	CASSQEQQMNTEAFF
TRBV2	TRBJ2-2	-	-	TGTGCCAGCAGTGACAAATTCGCGAACACCGGGGAGCTGTTTTTT	CASSDKFANTGELFF
TRBV12-3/TRBV12-4	TRBJ1-5	many	-	TGTGCCAGCAGTTTACGGGGAGGAGGGCAGCCCCAGCATTTT	CASSLRGGGQPQHF
TRBV24-1	TRBJ2-1	few	TRBD1	TGTGCCACCAGTGCCACAGGGGGCGCCTCCTACAATGAGCAGTTCTTC	CATSATGGASYNEQFF
TRBV25-1	TRBJ2-1	few	-	TGTGCCAGCAGTGGCAGGGACAATGAGCAGTTCTTC	CASSGRDNEQFF
TRBV3-1	TRBJ2-3	-	TRBD2	TGTGCCAGCAGGTCAGCGGGGGGGCCCAGTACGCAGTATTTT	CASRSAGGPSTQYF
TRBV11-1	TRBJ2-5	few	-	TGTGCCAGCAGCTTTCGAAGGGCGTACCAAGAGACCCAGTACTTC	CASSFRRAYQETQYF
TRBV12-3/TRBV12-4	TRBJ2-1	-	-	TGTGCCAGCAGGACCGGGACTGAGTACAATGAGCAGTTCTTC	CASRTGTEYNEQFF
TRBV5-1	TRBJ2-1	-	-	TGCGCCAGCAGCTTGTCGGTCCTCGCCCGCAGCAATGAGCAGTTCTTC	CASSLSVLARSNEQFF